The present T cell receptor (beta chain) was sequenced within a study of blood T cell repertoires in COVID-19. At the level of the study: The United States, Italy and Spain provided the acute and convalescent COVID-19 samples. Sample material is recorded as cDNA or gDNA derived from T cells, B-cell-depleted T cells, or PBMCs.

The CDR3 runs 12 residues. Between the trimmed V and J ends, which lost 3 bases and 5 bases, there was a span of 7 bases. Germline V gives CDR1 LGHDT, CDR2 YNNKEL (reference sequence). Original processing methods: Researchers report that nucleated cell counts were estimated from reference gene primer amplification. Measured with immunoSEQ multiplex PCR; TCRdb has only the in-frame clones, and not every one. V and J calls and clone size are as listed in that table; D and trimming were resolved from the DNA. Of approximately 100,000 clones listed, around 80% are singletons. The chain couples TRBV3-1 (or the pseudogene TRBV3-2) to TRBJ2-5; no firm D call. Sequencing was performed on peripheral blood. This receptor was taken from a woman aged 60-75 years with acute or convalescent COVID-19. CDR3 sequence: CASSQGLETQYF. The CDR3 nucleotides read TGTGCCAGCAGCCAGGGCCTGGAGACCCAGTACTTC.